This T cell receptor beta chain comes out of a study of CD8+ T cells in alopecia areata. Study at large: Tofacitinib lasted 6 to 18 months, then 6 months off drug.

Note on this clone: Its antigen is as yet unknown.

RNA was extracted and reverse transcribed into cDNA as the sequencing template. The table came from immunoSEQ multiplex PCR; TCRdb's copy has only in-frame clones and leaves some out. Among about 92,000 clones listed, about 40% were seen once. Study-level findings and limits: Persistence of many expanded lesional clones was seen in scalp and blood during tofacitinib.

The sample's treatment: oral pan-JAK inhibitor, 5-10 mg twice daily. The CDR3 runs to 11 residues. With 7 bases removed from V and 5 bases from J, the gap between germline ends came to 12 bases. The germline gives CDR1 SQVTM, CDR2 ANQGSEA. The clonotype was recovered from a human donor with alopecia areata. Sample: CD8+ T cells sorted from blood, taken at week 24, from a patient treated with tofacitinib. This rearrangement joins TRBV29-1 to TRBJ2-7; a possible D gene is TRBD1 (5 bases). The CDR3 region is CSAKQVNEQYF. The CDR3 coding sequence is TGCAGCGCCAAACAGGTCAACGAGCAGTACTTC.